This T cell receptor beta chain is drawn from a study of OX40 agonist ivuxolimab in advanced cancers. Across the study: Given to patients was ivuxolimab, an agonistic anti-OX40 (CD134) antibody. The dose-escalation group included hepatocellular carcinoma, melanoma, renal cell carcinoma and head and neck cancer. Study-wide results and caveats: On average, CD8+ T cells had more expanded clones than CD4+. Partly responding patients at 0.1-3.0 mg/kg showed some of the smallest clonal expansion.

As concerns this clone: Its target is unknown.

TCRdb's table, derived via immunoSEQ multiplex PCR, lists solely in-frame clones and lacks some. The sample carries about 28,000 clones, approximately 91% recorded once. Germline CDR1 reads MDHEN; CDR2 reads SYDVKM. Deletions cut 8 bases from V and 3 bases from J, with 17 bases between. CDR3 length: 15 residues. The chain uses TRBV28 and TRBJ2-1; no clear D gene. This TCR derives from an adult with an advanced solid tumor such as melanoma, head and neck, liver or kidney cancer. Sequenced material: CD4+ or CD8+ T cells sorted from blood, taken in a trial of the OX40 agonist ivuxolimab. The DNA for the CDR3 is TGTGCCAGCTCCACCCGGGCAGAAAACTACAATGAGCAGTTCTTC. Protein sequence: CASSTRAENYNEQFF. The whole variable domain, filled in from reference TRBV28 and TRBJ2-1, reads DVKVTQSSRYLVKRTGEKVFLECVQDMDHENMFWYRQDPGLGLRLIYFSYDVKMKEKGDIPEGYSVSREKKERFSLILESASTNQTSMYLCASSTRAENYNEQFFGPGTRLTVL.